This T cell receptor (beta chain) was recovered during a study of identical twins. TCRdb redid the calling of the 5' RACE reads with MiXCR, one entry per CDR3 protein. This sample has just under 650,000 distinct CDR3 sequences, with about 7.6% found just once. Whole-study findings and limits: There was an excess of low generation probability in the out-of-frame alpha sequences that twins shared. Memory repertoires lacked the insertion deficit that abundant cord blood beta clonotypes showed.

This clonotype has more than one count but fewer than ten. What it recognizes is unknown. CDR1 and CDR2 (germline): SGHAT, FQDESV (reference sequence). The V gene end was trimmed by 5 bases and the J gene end by 0 bases; junction bases not matched to a gene: 17. The length of the CDR3 is 20 residues. These data also featured in a second study, about yellow fever vaccine responses in identical twins. This second report adds: Reported findings indicate that twins' vaccine T cell responses seemed partially convergent, partially personalized.

The source of this sequence is a woman aged 18-29 years in good health. The chain links TRBV11-1 to TRBJ2-7; 12 bases are shared with TRBD1. Sequencing was performed on PBMCs. CDR3 in amino acids: CASSPVLGTGGVRFSYEQYF. The CDR3 DNA sequence: TGTGCCAGCAGCCCAGTCTTGGGGACAGGGGGCGTAAGGTTCTCCTACGAGCAGTACTTC.